One and the same sample provided the 13 T cell receptor beta chains below, sequenced in a study of T cells expressing NK-cell markers. TCRdb re-called the 5' RACE reads and shows each CDR3 protein once, DNA omitted. This sample carries some 150,000 distinct CDR3 sequences, with 37% going to the ten biggest clones. Sequencing was done on a sample of blood T cells: a sorted CD56 or NKG2C T cell subset, CD4+ or CD8+ T cells, or bulk PBMC T cells (not recorded which). All receptors come from a woman aged 50 to 60 in good health.

This chain connects TRBV12-3 or TRBV12-4 to TRBJ1-5; without DNA, the TCRdb call of TRBD1 cannot be checked. CDR3 length: 14 residues. The CDR3 sequence: CASSLGQGSQPQHF.

The chain combines TRBV13 with TRBJ2-1; TCRdb designates TRBD2, a call that cannot be tested without DNA. The CDR3 totals 14 residues. Germline V CDR1 and CDR2: PRHDT, FYEKMQ (reference sequence). CDR3 in amino acids: CASQRGRVYNEQFF.

This rearrangement joins TRBV10-1 to TRBJ2-3; TCRdb names TRBD1, which stays unverified in the absence of DNA. This CDR3 has 15 residues. Germline V lookup: CDR1 WNHNN, CDR2 SYGVQD (reference sequence). The CDR3 here is CASSIRASGTDTQYF.

V gene TRBV6-5 combines with J gene TRBJ2-2; TCRdb names TRBD1, which stays unverified in the absence of DNA. The CDR3 contains 16 residues. CDR1 is MNHEY and CDR2 is SVGAGI in the germline V gene. The CDR3 sequence is CASSYPTWTGPGELFF.

Here the CDR3 reads CSARVAGTSTDTQYF. The rearrangement links TRBV20-1 to TRBJ2-3; TCRdb reports TRBD2, a call that lacks DNA to check it against. The CDR3 is 15 residues long. CDR1 DFQATT and CDR2 SNEGSKA come from the germline V gene (reference sequence).

The chain is built from TRBV5-1 and TRBJ2-7; TCRdb's assignment of TRBD2 cannot be checked, as there is no DNA. CDR1 is SGHRS, CDR2 YFSETQ, per germline. The CDR3 is made up of 17 amino acids. This chain's CDR3 is CASSFPSLTSGSYEQYF.

The chain uses TRBV24-1 and TRBJ2-1; no DNA is available, so the TRBD1 call from TCRdb remains unchecked. The CDR3 runs 12 residues. Germline loops: CDR1 KGHDR, CDR2 SFDVKD. CDR3 sequence: CATIGGSNEQFF.

V usage is TRBV7-6 and J usage is TRBJ2-5; TCRdb gives TRBD1 as the D gene, but with no DNA this cannot be confirmed. CDR1 is SGHVS and CDR2 is FNYEAQ in the germline V gene. The CDR3 sequence is 14 residues long. Here the CDR3 reads CASSSGQIRETQYF. The full variable domain, rest sourced from reference TRBV7-6 and TRBJ2-5, is GAGVSQSPRYKVTKRGQDVALRCDPISGHVSLYWYRQALGQGPEFLTYFNYEAQQDKSGLPNDRFSAERPEGSISTLTIQRTEQRDSAMYRCASSSGQIRETQYFGPGTRLLVL.

V and J are TRBV19 and TRBJ2-1; TCRdb proposes TRBD2, but this gene call is untestable without DNA. Germline lookup yields CDR1 LNHDA and CDR2 SQIVND (reference sequence). The CDR3 spans 14 residues. The CDR3 sequence: CASMRRDSYNEQFF.

The chain is built from TRBV20-1 and TRBJ2-7; as DNA is missing, the TRBD1 call by TCRdb cannot be tested. CDR1 is DFQATT, CDR2 SNEGSKA, per germline (reference sequence). This CDR3 spans 14 amino acids. The CDR3 here is CSARGRQGHYEQYF.

This chain uses TRBV29-1 with TRBJ2-7. The CDR3 runs 13 residues. Germline V gene data show CDR1 as SQVTM and CDR2 as ANQGSEA. Here the CDR3 reads CSVDLDTSYEQYF.

The chain recombines TRBV2 with TRBJ2-7; lacking DNA, the TRBD1 call made by TCRdb goes unchecked. The CDR3 sequence is 15 residues long. Looked up from germline, CDR1 is SNHLY and CDR2 is FYNNEI. The CDR3 loop is CASSELEAGTYEQYF.

J is TRBJ2-1 and V is TRBV12-3 or TRBV12-4. This CDR3 has 12 residues. The CDR3 sequence: CASSSDSSEQFF.